These 10 T cell receptor beta chains share one sample of origin, sequenced in a study of control samples from healthy donors and cancer patients. Assay used: immunoSEQ multiplex PCR; TCRdb lists only in-frame clones, some missing. The sample holds 150,000 to 200,000 clones, 90% seen once. Specimen: blood. These receptors were taken from a woman between 50 and 59 years old in good health.

CDR3 in amino acids: CAWDRVYNEKLFF. The CDR3 DNA follows: TGTGCCTGGGACCGGGTCTATAATGAAAAACTGTTTTTT. V gene TRBV30 combines with J gene TRBJ1-4; the D is unclear. CDR3 length: 13 residues. Germline loops: CDR1 GTSNPN, CDR2 SVGIG (reference sequence). V was pared by 5 bases and J by 4 bases, with 11 bases between.

This chain uses TRBV19 with TRBJ2-7, with D possibly called TRBD1 or TRBD2 (5 bases each). The germline V gene encodes CDR1 LNHDA and CDR2 SQIVND (reference sequence). Deletions cut 3 bases from V and 0 bases from J, with 12 bases between. This CDR3 is 15 amino acids long. The CDR3 loop is CASSMGRRSSYEQYF. In DNA, the CDR3 is TGTGCCAGTAGTATGGGACGGCGGTCCTCCTACGAGCAGTACTTC.

The chain links TRBV5-8 to TRBJ2-3; 14 positions match TRBD2. CDR1 and CDR2 from the germline V gene are SGHTS and YDEGEE. The V segment lost 3 bases and the J segment 6 bases; nucleotides outside the gene matches: 3. This CDR3 contains 15 residues. This CDR3 reads CASSWTSGRTDTQYF. The DNA of the CDR3 is TGTGCCAGCAGCTGGACTAGCGGGAGGACGGATACGCAGTATTTT.

V gene TRBV11-3 combines with J gene TRBJ2-2, with TRBD1 matching 9 bases. After removal of 0 bases from V and 4 bases from J, the junction contained 6 bases not matched to a gene. Germline-derived CDR1 and CDR2 are SGHNT and YENEEA. The CDR3 covers 17 residues. CDR3 nucleotide sequence: TGTGCCAGCAGCTTAGAAGAGGGACAGGGTCGCACCGGGGAGCTGTTTTTT. The encoded protein is CASSLEEGQGRTGELFF.

The J gene is TRBJ1-1, the V gene TRBV9, with D perhaps TRBD1 (5 bases). CDR1 and CDR2 from the germline V gene are SGDLS and YYNGEE. The CDR3 runs 15 residues. V was cut by 4 bases and J by 0 bases, with 13 bases left in between. CDR3 sequence: CASSRGGSLNTEAFF. CDR3 sequence (DNA): TGTGCCAGCAGCAGGGGAGGCAGCCTGAACACTGAAGCTTTCTTT. Using reference TRBV9 and TRBJ1-1 for the parts outside the CDR3, the full variable domain is DSGVTQTPKHLITATGQRVTLRCSPRSGDLSVYWYQQSLDQGLQFLIQYYNGEERAKGNILERFSAQQFPDLHSELNLSSLELGDSALYFCASSRGGSLNTEAFFGQGTRLTVV.

The V gene is TRBV7-3, the J gene TRBJ1-1; no reliable D call. CDR3 length equals 15 residues. V dropped 3 bases and J dropped 4 bases, with 15 bases sitting between them. Germline CDR1 is SGHTA and CDR2 is FQGTGA. CDR3 in amino acids: CASSLAGILGTEAFF. For the CDR3, the DNA is TGTGCCAGCAGCTTGGCCGGGATCTTGGGCACTGAAGCTTTCTTT. The full variable domain, its missing parts supplied by reference TRBV7-3 and TRBJ1-1, is GAGVSQTPSNKVTEKGKYVELRCDPISGHTALYWYRQSLGQGPEFLIYFQGTGAADDSGLPNDRFFAVRPEGSVSTLKIQRTERGDSAVYLCASSLAGILGTEAFFGQGTRLTVV.

The chain has TRBV19 and TRBJ1-3; D possibly corresponds to TRBD1 (6 bases). The CDR3 sequence is 16 residues long. CDR1 and CDR2 from the germline V gene are LNHDA and SQIVND (reference sequence). V lost 3 bases to trimming and J lost 0 bases, with 12 bases between them. The CDR3 loop reads CASSINGQNSGNTIYF. CDR3 DNA sequence: TGTGCCAGTAGTATCAATGGACAGAACTCTGGAAACACCATATATTTT.

J is TRBJ2-7 and V is TRBV7-9, with D possibly matching TRBD2 (6 bases). This CDR3 contains 14 residues. Germline-derived CDR1 and CDR2 are SEHNR and FQNEAQ (reference sequence). Trimming took 7 bases from V and 1 from J, leaving 14 bases between them. CDR3 amino acids: CASTNRGGSYEQYF. CDR3 nucleotide sequence: TGTGCCAGCACGAACCGGGGAGGATCCTACGAGCAGTACTTC.

The gene calls are TRBV6-5 and TRBJ2-7; 7 nucleotides line up with TRBD2. The germline V gene has CDR1 MNHEY and CDR2 SVGAGI. V trimming: 8 bases; J trimming: 6 bases; junction bases outside the gene matches: 13. The CDR3 has 14 amino acids. The CDR3 here is CASANLGGSSEQYF. The DNA of the CDR3 is TGTGCCAGCGCTAACCTGGGGGGGTCGAGCGAGCAGTACTTC.

The chain is built from TRBV24-1 and TRBJ2-3; possibly TRBD2 for D (5 bases). Germline assignment: CDR1 KGHDR and CDR2 SFDVKD. This CDR3 has 18 residues. Trimming took off 5 bases at V and 0 bases at J, with 20 bases between the two ends. The chain's CDR3 is CATSGSASRFSSTDTQYF. The CDR3 bases are TGTGCCACCAGTGGCTCAGCTAGCAGGTTTTCTAGCACAGATACGCAGTATTTT.